What follows are 7 T cell receptor beta chains derived from one specimen sequenced in a study of shared clonotypes between healthy human individuals. The repertoire was sequenced with immunoSEQ multiplex PCR; TCRdb's copy has only in-frame clones and lacks some. The sample contains over 2 million clones, approximately 94% of which appear only once. CD45RO negativity and positive selection for CCR7 defined naive CD8 cells, a population that excluded terminally differentiated effector memory CD45RA+ cells. The sample was naive CD8+ T cells sorted from blood. The origin of the receptors is a man between 18 and 35 years old in good health.

The DNA of the CDR3 is TGTGCCAGCAGTTACTGGGGTCATTTTAGCACAGATACGCAGTATTTT. It encodes CASSYWGHFSTDTQYF. V and J are TRBV6-6 and TRBJ2-3; D unclear. With 1 base removed from V and 0 bases from J, the gap between germline ends came to 11 bases. The CDR3 spans 16 residues. Germline CDR1 is MNHNY and CDR2 is SVGAGI (reference sequence).

This clone was seen a handful of times. The same CDR3 can be traced to other DNA sequences in this sample. The gene calls are TRBV9 and TRBJ2-1, with 8 bases aligning to TRBD1. Germline CDR1 is SGDLS and CDR2 is YYNGEE. V lost 0 bases to trimming and J lost 7 bases; unmatched junction nucleotides: 3. CDR3 size: 14 residues. CDR3 residues: CASSVAGGLNEQFF. The CDR3, as DNA: TGTGCCAGCAGCGTAGCAGGGGGCCTAAATGAGCAGTTCTTC.

The chain links TRBV11-2 to TRBJ2-5; tentative D call: TRBD2 (5 bases). Germline CDR1 SGHAT, CDR2 FQNNGV. The CDR3 is 14 residues long. Trimming took off 5 bases at V and 5 bases at J, with 15 bases between the two ends. This CDR3 is CASSQTGSEETQYF. The CDR3 coding sequence is TGTGCCAGCAGCCAAACTGGGAGTGAGGAGACCCAGTACTTC. Complete variable domain (other parts from reference TRBV11-2 and TRBJ2-5): EAGVAQSPRYKIIEKRQSVAFWCNPISGHATLYWYQQILGQGPKLLIQFQNNGVVDDSQLPKDRFSAERLKGVDSTLKIQPAKLEDSAVYLCASSQTGSEETQYFGPGTRLLVL.

The rearrangement uses TRBV14 and TRBJ1-3; D remains ambiguous. Trimming pared 6 bases from V and 1 base from J, leaving 4 bases between. Germline V gene lookup returns CDR1 SGHDN and CDR2 FVKESK. This CDR3 spans 12 amino acids. CDR3 nucleotides: TGTGCCAGCAGTGAATCTGGAAACACCATATATTTT. As protein: CASSESGNTIYF.

The V gene is TRBV7-9, the J gene TRBJ1-1, with D perhaps TRBD1 (5 bases). The CDR3 consists of 12 residues. Deletions cut 5 bases from V and 7 bases from J, with 11 bases between. The V gene's germline CDR1 is SEHNR and CDR2 FQNEAQ (reference sequence). The CDR3 sequence is CASSPGGIEAFF. The CDR3 nucleotides read TGTGCCAGCAGCCCGGGGGGGATTGAAGCTTTCTTT.

V is TRBV7-2 and J is TRBJ2-7; TRBD1 aligns across 7 bases. The trim removed 3 bases at V and 1 base at J, leaving 6 bases unmatched. Germline loops: CDR1 SGHTA, CDR2 FQGNSA. CDR3 length: 15 amino acids. The CDR3 DNA is TGTGCCAGCAGCTTCCGGGACAGACCTTCCTACGAGCAGTACTTC. It specifies CASSFRDRPSYEQYF. Looking up the rest from reference TRBV7-2 and TRBJ2-7 gives the full variable domain: GAGVSQSPSNKVTEKGKDVELRCDPISGHTALYWYRQSLGQGLEFLIYFQGNSAPDKSGLPSDRFSAERTGGSVSTLTIQRTQQEDSAVYLCASSFRDRPSYEQYFGPGTRLTVT.

The chain links TRBV6-5 to TRBJ2-5; 13 nucleotides match TRBD2. This CDR3 is 15 amino acids long. The germline gives CDR1 MNHEY, CDR2 SVGAGI. The ends lost 6 bases at V and 2 bases at J; junction bases unmatched: 3. The CDR3 bases are TGTGCCAGCAGGCTGACTAGCGGGGGGCAAGAGACCCAGTACTTC. It yields the protein CASRLTSGGQETQYF.